This T cell receptor beta chain was sequenced for a study of cytomegalovirus exposure and HLA in healthy donors. Regarding the study as a whole: The study labeled more than 150 TCR beta chains cytomegalovirus-associated. Accurate prediction of HLA-A and HLA-B alleles (for most subjects) was reportedly achieved from TCR beta sequences. An Asian-associated ancestry cluster reportedly showed fewer N-insertions than the roughly 700-donor mean in a later analysis.

As concerns this clone: The antigen is undetermined.

The CDR3 contains 15 residues. Trimming cost V 0 bases and J 4 bases; bases outside gene matches: 5. From germline, CDR1 is SGHRS and CDR2 YFSETQ. 60 Vbeta and 13 Jbeta primers were used in PCR. The data were produced by immunoSEQ multiplex PCR, yet TCRdb's version contains in-frame clones alone and is incomplete. The sample records about 200,000 clones, roughly three quarters being singletons. Sequencing was done on a sample of PBMCs. The chain combines TRBV5-1 with TRBJ1-2, with 8 bases lining up with TRBD1. The sequence was obtained from a woman between 50 and 59 years old in good health and CMV-seronegative. CDR3 loop: CASSLAQGASYGYTF. DNA for the CDR3: TGCGCCAGCAGCTTGGCTCAGGGGGCAAGCTATGGCTACACCTTC.